The T cell receptor beta chain under discussion was sequenced for a study of human T cells and chemical hapten exposure. Study observations and caveats: Counts of TCRs above 1 in 1000 frequency stayed unchanged with DPC sensitization.

The time point here: patch test 1, 2 weeks after DPC sensitization. Treatment noted: therapeutic diphenylcyclopropenone sensitization with weekly scalp DPC. TCRdb re-called the RACE reads with MiXCR, one entry per CDR3 protein. The table records approximately 80,000 distinct CDR3 sequences, 7.5% to 9% of them present only once. There are many counts of this clonotype. Its antigen is unknown. V lost 0 bases and J lost 4, with 6 bases in between. The CDR3 extends over 13 amino acids. Germline-derived CDR1 and CDR2 are SGHRS and YFSETQ. Here the sequenced sample was whole blood, taken in connection with sensitization to the hapten diphenylcyclopropenone (DPC). The clonotype originates from a woman aged 25-40 years with alopecia areata. Some clones in this sample may be carry-over from other donors' samples. The gene calls are TRBV5-1 and TRBJ2-3; D gene ambiguous. Written as DNA, the CDR3 is TGCGCCAGCAGCTTGGGACCACCAGATACGCAGTATTTT. This encodes CASSLGPPDTQYF.